This T cell receptor beta chain was sequenced for a study of blood T cell repertoires in COVID-19. As for the study in general: PBMCs, B-cell-depleted T cells, or T cells were the source of the cDNA or gDNA that made up the material.

Methods used by the authors: Estimation of nucleated cell counts relied on the amplification of reference gene primers. Assay used: immunoSEQ multiplex PCR; TCRdb lists only in-frame clones, some missing. D and trimming were read from the DNA, whereas the V and J calls and clone size are those reported in that table. The table has 320,000 or so clones, approximately 88% seen once. The CDR3 extends over 20 amino acids. Germline CDR1 is SGHKS and CDR2 is YYEKEE (reference sequence). The ends were cut back, 0 bases at V and 0 bases at J, with 19 bases in the middle. Resolution of symptoms, clearance, or two negative PCRs was present in recovered Cohort 3 donors.

The sequence was collected from a man aged 30-40 years who had recovered from COVID-19. The gene calls are TRBV5-5 and TRBJ1-6; tentatively, D is TRBD1 (6 bases). The material sequenced was PBMCs or T cells enriched from blood (not recorded which). In DNA form, the CDR3 reads TGTGCCAGCAGCTTGGGGCGTGGGGGCACCTGGAGCTCCTATAATTCACCCCTCCACTTT. Translated: CASSLGRGGTWSSYNSPLHF. Combining the CDR3 with reference TRBV5-5 and TRBJ1-6 gives the whole variable domain DAGVTQSPTHLIKTRGQQVTLRCSPISGHKSVSWYQQVLGQGPQFIFQYYEKEERGRGNFPDRFSARQFPNYSSELNVNALLLGDSALYLCASSLGRGGTWSSYNSPLHFGNGTRLTVT.